The 19 T cell receptor beta chains listed next were all sequenced from one sample in a study of T cell responses to AZD1222 COVID-19 vaccine. Sequenced by immunoSEQ multiplex PCR; TCRdb stores in-frame clones only, minus some. This table has 110,000 to 150,000 clones, around 93% appearing once. The specimen was peripheral blood, collected on day 0 of AZD1222 vaccination. These receptors were taken from an adult in good health.

This chain links TRBV11-3 with TRBJ1-3, with 10 bases fitting TRBD1. CDR1 and CDR2 (germline): SGHNT, YENEEA. The CDR3 is 14 amino acids. The ends lost 4 bases at V and 8 bases at J; junction bases unmatched: 5. DNA for the CDR3: TGTGCCAGCAGCTACCCGGGACAGGGGTACACCATATATTTT. This sequence encodes CASSYPGQGYTIYF.

CDR3 bases: TGTGCCAGCAGCTTCGATCCAGGGTTGGGTCAGCCCCAGCATTTT. Its protein is CASSFDPGLGQPQHF. The V gene is TRBV5-4, the J gene TRBJ1-5; possibly TRBD1 for D (5 bases). Germline loops: CDR1 SGHNT, CDR2 YYREEE (reference sequence). Trimming removed 2 bases from V and 6 bases from J, with 15 bases in between. CDR3 size: 15 residues.

On this clone: Other DNA sequences in this specimen translate into the identical CDR3. The chain's CDR3 is CASSLGPNTEAFF. The CDR3 bases are TGTGCCAGCAGTTTGGGGCCGAACACTGAAGCTTTCTTT. The gene calls are TRBV12-3 or TRBV12-4 and TRBJ1-1; a weak D match, TRBD1 (5 bases). The V end was cut by 3 bases, the J end by 1 base, with 6 bases between. CDR3 length equals 13 residues.

The rearrangement links TRBV6-5 to TRBJ1-3; D unresolved. The CDR3 runs to 16 residues. Germline V lookup: CDR1 MNHEY, CDR2 SVGAGI. V was clipped by 1 base and J by 0 bases, with 10 bases between them. The CDR3 DNA reads TGTGCCAGCAGTTACTTAGGGCAGCACTCTGGAAACACCATATATTTT. Its protein product is CASSYLGQHSGNTIYF.

This chain connects TRBV30 to TRBJ1-2; 8 bases align to TRBD1. The junction had 16 bases not matched to a gene; V was cut back by 8 bases and J by 5 bases. Per the germline V gene, CDR1 is GTSNPN and CDR2 is SVGIG (reference sequence). The CDR3 runs to 15 residues. This chain's CDR3 is CARVANLGQGYGYTF. For the CDR3, the DNA is TGTGCCCGGGTAGCCAATCTAGGACAGGGATATGGCTACACCTTC. Full variable domain (rest looked up from reference TRBV30 and TRBJ1-2): SQTIHQWPATLVQPVGSPLSLECTVEGTSNPNLYWYRQAAGRGLQLLFYSVGIGQISSEVPQNLSASRPQDRQFILSSKKLLLSDSGFYLCARVANLGQGYGYTFGSGTRLTVV.

This clone was seen once. This chain connects TRBV7-2 to TRBJ2-3; no definite D call. Deletions cut 1 base from V and 6 bases from J, with 11 bases between. CDR1 is SGHTA and CDR2 is FQGNSA in the germline V gene. This CDR3 has 14 residues. CDR3 region: CASSLDGWADTQYF. CDR3 sequence (DNA): TGTGCCAGCAGCTTAGATGGTTGGGCGGATACGCAGTATTTT.

The chain combines TRBV6-5 with TRBJ2-5; D assignment may be TRBD1 or TRBD2 (5 bases each). Germline V gene sequence: CDR1 MNHEY, CDR2 SVGAGI. The CDR3 covers 13 residues. V was clipped by 11 bases and J by 4 bases, with 17 bases between them. Here the CDR3 DNA reads TGTGCCGGCGAGATGGGACGGGGAGAGACCCAGTACTTC. It translates to CAGEMGRGETQYF.

V usage is TRBV4-3 and J usage is TRBJ1-5; D gene ambiguous. Looked up from germline, CDR1 is LGHNA and CDR2 is YSLEER. This CDR3 is built from 16 residues. V gave up 2 bases and J gave up 2 bases, with 13 bases separating them. For the CDR3, the DNA is TGCGCCAGCAGCCAAAACTACGGAATTGGCAATCAGCCCCAGCATTTT. Translated: CASSQNYGIGNQPQHF.

J is TRBJ1-5 and V is TRBV19; D perhaps matches TRBD1 (6 bases). CDR1 and CDR2 (germline): LNHDA, SQIVND (reference sequence). Trimming removed 4 bases from V and 6 bases from J, with 10 bases in between. The CDR3 sequence is 13 residues long. CDR3 sequence (DNA): TGTGCCAGTAGTAACAGGGAAGGTCAGCCCCAGCATTTT. The encoded protein is CASSNREGQPQHF.

This chain joins TRBV7-8 and TRBJ1-6; weak D call: TRBD1 (6 bases). Germline V lookup: CDR1 SGHVS, CDR2 FQNEAQ. CDR3 size: 18 residues. Trimming cost V 0 bases and J 6 bases, with 18 bases left between them. Here the CDR3 reads CASSLAGAVAGRNSPLHF. The CDR3 nucleotides are TGTGCCAGCAGCTTAGCGGGGGCTGTGGCAGGCCGTAATTCACCCCTCCACTTT.

The chain is built from TRBV15 and TRBJ2-1; 9 nucleotides align to TRBD2. CDR1 is LNHNV and CDR2 is YYDKDF in the germline V gene (reference sequence). The J segment lost 8 bases and the V segment lost 0 bases, leaving 8 bases of the junction unmatched. CDR3 size: 16 residues. CDR3 protein: CATSRERTSAWDEQFF. The CDR3 DNA reads TGTGCCACCAGCAGAGAGAGGACTAGCGCTTGGGATGAGCAGTTCTTC. The variable domain in full, completed from reference TRBV15 and TRBJ2-1, reads DAMVIQNPRYQVTQFGKPVTLSCSQTLNHNVMYWYQQKSSQAPKLLFHYYDKDFNNEADTPDNFQSRRPNTSFCFLDIRSPGLGDTAMYLCATSRERTSAWDEQFFGPGTRLTVL.

J is TRBJ2-1 and V is TRBV7-2, with 10 bases lining up with TRBD1. The V and J ends lost 6 bases and 6 bases, in that order; junction bases with no gene match: 8. The germline gives CDR1 SGHTA, CDR2 FQGNSA. This CDR3 is built from 15 residues. DNA of the CDR3: TGTGCCAGCAGGAAGTGGGACAGGGGACCCAATGAGCAGTTCTTC. As protein: CASRKWDRGPNEQFF.

The chain joins TRBV25-1 to TRBJ1-6, with D hard to call. The germline V gene has CDR1 MGHDK and CDR2 SYGVNS. The CDR3 runs 13 residues. Trimming removed 3 bases from V and 14 bases from J, with 14 bases in between. The CDR3 is CASSEEGLWALHF. CDR3 sequence (DNA): TGTGCCAGCAGTGAGGAAGGACTTTGGGCCCTCCACTTT. Complete variable domain (other parts from reference TRBV25-1 and TRBJ1-6): EADIYQTPRYLVIGTGKKITLECSQTMGHDKMYWYQQDPGMELHLIHYSYGVNSTEKGDLSSESTVSRIRTEHFPLTLESARPSHTSQYLCASSEEGLWALHFGNGTRLTVT.

The chain carries TRBV3-1 (or the pseudogene TRBV3-2) and TRBJ1-3, with D unclear. Deletions cut 0 bases from V and 0 bases from J, with 9 bases between. CDR3 length: 16 amino acids. The germline gives CDR1 LGHDT, CDR2 YNNKEL (reference sequence). CDR3 DNA: TGTGCCAGCAGCCAAGATCCCGGTCCCTCTGGAAACACCATATATTTT. It codes for CASSQDPGPSGNTIYF.

V is TRBV7-3 and J is TRBJ2-5; 7 nucleotides match TRBD2. V was clipped by 3 bases and J by 9 bases; unmatched bases: 13. This CDR3 is built from 15 residues. Germline lookup yields CDR1 SGHTA and CDR2 FQGTGA. This CDR3 is CASSFELAAYIAQYF. The CDR3 nucleotides read TGTGCCAGCAGCTTCGAGCTAGCGGCGTATATCGCCCAGTACTTC.

The chain is built from TRBV12-3 or TRBV12-4 and TRBJ1-6; D might be TRBD1 (5 bases). V dropped 5 bases and J dropped 5 bases, with 7 bases sitting between them. CDR3 length: 13 residues. The CDR3 loop is CASSLRDNSPLHF. The CDR3 DNA sequence: TGTGCCAGCAGTCTCAGGGATAATTCACCCCTCCACTTT.

The chain is built from TRBV14 and TRBJ2-1; D not resolved. The germline V gene encodes CDR1 SGHDN and CDR2 FVKESK. Deletions cut 4 bases from V and 4 bases from J, with 11 bases between. This CDR3 region has 14 residues. The CDR3 sequence: CASSLNYDYNEQFF. Written as DNA, the CDR3 is TGTGCCAGCAGCCTGAATTATGATTACAATGAGCAGTTCTTC.

The chain joins TRBV29-1 to TRBJ1-1; 7 nucleotides line up with TRBD1. Germline V gene data show CDR1 as SQVTM and CDR2 as ANQGSEA. The V and J ends lost 7 bases and 8 bases, in that order; junction bases with no gene match: 10. The CDR3 is 12 amino acids. CDR3 amino acids: CSEVTGAGEAFF. The CDR3 DNA is TGCAGCGAGGTAACAGGGGCTGGGGAAGCTTTCTTT.

This clone was detected once. This chain joins TRBV19 and TRBJ2-1; D could derive from TRBD1 or TRBD2 (5 bases each). Looked up from germline, CDR1 is LNHDA and CDR2 is SQIVND (reference sequence). Trimming left V 5 bases short and J 9 bases short, with 11 bases between. CDR3 length equals 12 residues. The CDR3 DNA sequence: TGTGCCAGTAGTTACGGTGGGGGTGAGCAGTTCTTC. This sequence encodes CASSYGGGEQFF.